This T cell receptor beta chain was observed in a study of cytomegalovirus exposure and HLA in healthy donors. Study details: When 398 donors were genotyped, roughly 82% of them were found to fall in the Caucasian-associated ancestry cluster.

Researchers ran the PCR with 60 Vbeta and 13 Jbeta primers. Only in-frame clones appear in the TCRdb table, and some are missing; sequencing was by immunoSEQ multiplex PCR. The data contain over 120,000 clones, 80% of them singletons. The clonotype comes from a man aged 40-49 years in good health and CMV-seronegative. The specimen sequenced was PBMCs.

The DNA of the CDR3 is TGTGCCAGCAGCCTGTCAGGGGGAAAAACACTCTACGAGCAGTACTTC. This translates into CASSLSGGKTLYEQYF. The chain has TRBV14 and TRBJ2-7, with 7 nucleotides matching TRBD1. Germline V CDR1 and CDR2: SGHDN, FVKESK. Losses at the gene ends were 4 bases for V and 3 bases for J; bases not matched to a gene: 12. The CDR3 loop spans 16 amino acids.